Listed below are T cell receptor beta chains from one sample, sequenced in a study of Ad26.COV2.S vaccination and SARS-CoV-2 variants. Clones were read by immunoSEQ multiplex PCR, and TCRdb kept only the in-frame ones, dropping some. The table shows roughly 300,000 clones, with around 89% occurring only once. Sequenced here: peripheral blood, sampled in a trial of Ad26.COV2.S vaccine versus placebo. These TCRs come from a person aged 18 to 59 who received the Ad26.COV2.S COVID-19 vaccine or a placebo. CDR3s include the opening cysteine and the closing phenylalanine or tryptophan. The D gene is left open where the match is weak. Clone size is stated in some rows and not others, as once, few, many or a class when expanded.

d_gene,v_gene,abundance,j_gene,CDR3aa,CDR3nt
TRBD1,TRBV19,-,TRBJ1-6,CASTPGQGFNSPLHF,TGTGCCAGTACACCGGGACAGGGGTTCAATTCACCCCTCCACTTT
-,TRBV3-1/TRBV3-2,-,TRBJ2-1,CASSQNLDNEQFF,TGTGCCAGCAGCCAAAATTTAGACAATGAGCAGTTCTTC
TRBD1,TRBV30,-,TRBJ2-5,CAWSTGGQETQYF,TGTGCCTGGAGCACAGGGGGCCAAGAGACCCAGTACTTC
-,TRBV20-1,-,TRBJ2-3,CSASFRDREGTQYF,TGCAGTGCTAGTTTTCGAGACAGGGAGGGGACGCAGTATTTT
TRBD1,TRBV10-3,few,TRBJ1-4,CATYDRGRGEKLFF,TGTGCCACCTACGACAGGGGGAGAGGGGAAAAACTGTTTTTT
-,TRBV9,-,TRBJ1-5,CASSVGGGPGQPQHF,TGTGCCAGCAGCGTAGGTGGCGGACCCGGGCAGCCCCAGCATTTT
-,TRBV27,-,TRBJ1-5,CASSFNGQPQHF,TGTGCCAGCAGTTTTAACGGTCAGCCCCAGCATTTT
-,TRBV5-6,-,TRBJ2-2,CASSALPGELFF,TGTGCCAGCAGCGCGTTACCCGGGGAGCTGTTTTTT
-,TRBV11-2,-,TRBJ2-3,CASSLPKTGVGYTQYF,TGTGCCAGCAGTTTACCGAAAACTGGGGTTGGTTATACGCAGTATTTT
-,TRBV13,-,TRBJ2-3,CASSLRQTSSTDTQYF,TGTGCCAGCAGCCTACGACAGACATCGAGCACAGATACGCAGTATTTT
TRBD1,TRBV2,-,TRBJ1-6,CASSPGTGDSPLHF,TGTGCCAGCAGTCCCGGGACAGGGGATTCACCCCTCCACTTT
TRBD1,TRBV12-5,-,TRBJ1-4,CASGLITGATNEKLFF,TGTGCTAGTGGTTTGATTACAGGGGCAACTAATGAAAAACTGTTTTTT
-,TRBV29-1,-,TRBJ1-2,CSVEVPGEGYYGYTF,TGCAGCGTTGAAGTCCCAGGGGAGGGTTACTATGGCTACACCTTC
-,TRBV6-1,-,TRBJ1-1,CASSEYKQGGLNTEAFF,TGTGCCAGCAGTGAATATAAACAGGGAGGTTTGAACACTGAAGCTTTCTTT
-,TRBV5-1,-,TRBJ1-1,CASSFGSAGGTEAFF,TGCGCCAGCAGCTTTGGGTCCGCGGGTGGGACTGAAGCTTTCTTT
TRBD2,TRBV28,-,TRBJ2-2,CASRGSSGRRWTGELFF,TGTGCCAGCCGAGGGTCCAGCGGGAGAAGGTGGACCGGGGAGCTGTTTTTT
-,TRBV27,-,TRBJ2-1,CASRATGEQFF,TGTGCCAGCAGGGCGACGGGAGAGCAGTTCTTC
TRBD1,TRBV5-5,-,TRBJ2-7,CASSLVSGTAFYEQYF,TGTGCCAGCAGCTTGGTCTCCGGGACAGCTTTCTACGAGCAGTACTTC
TRBD2,TRBV9,-,TRBJ2-2,CASRSSGGPTGELFF,TGTGCCAGCAGGTCTAGCGGGGGGCCCACCGGGGAGCTGTTTTTT
-,TRBV5-8,-,TRBJ2-5,CASSSISDPYF,TGTGCCAGCAGCTCGATCTCGGACCCGTACTTC
-,TRBV27,-,TRBJ2-7,CASSLHREAREYF,TGTGCCAGCAGTCTCCACAGGGAAGCAAGGGAGTACTTC
-,TRBV21-1,-,TRBJ2-7,CASSKPGQGRRRGRQYF,TGTGCCAGCAGCAAACCAGGACAGGGTCGAAGGAGGGGGAGGCAGTACTTC
-,TRBV7-6,-,TRBJ1-1,CASSPRSGDTEAFF,TGTGCCAGCAGCCCGCGGTCAGGGGACACTGAAGCTTTCTTT
-,TRBV2,-,TRBJ2-1,CASSVVAEQFF,TGTGCCAGCAGTGTGGTAGCAGAGCAGTTCTTC
-,TRBV2,once,TRBJ2-3,CASSFRMGDTQYF,TGTGCCAGCAGTTTCCGGATGGGAGATACGCAGTATTTT
-,TRBV7-2,-,TRBJ1-1,CASSPDRGSAEAFF,TGTGCCAGCAGCCCCGACCGGGGGAGCGCTGAAGCTTTCTTT
-,TRBV14,-,TRBJ2-5,CASSQDAAYQETQYF,TGTGCCAGCAGCCAAGATGCGGCTTACCAAGAGACCCAGTACTTC
-,TRBV24-1,-,TRBJ2-1,CATSDSTSIDEQFF,TGTGCCACCAGCGACTCTACTAGCATCGATGAGCAGTTCTTC
TRBD1,TRBV5-4,-,TRBJ1-1,CASSAQGALRNTEAFF,TGTGCCAGCAGCGCCCAGGGGGCGTTAAGAAACACTGAAGCTTTCTTT
TRBD1,TRBV28,once,TRBJ1-2,CASSPPGQGTGYTF,TGTGCCAGCAGTCCACCGGGACAGGGGACTGGCTACACCTTC
-,TRBV2,-,TRBJ2-2,CASSFQGPTGELFF,TGTGCCAGCAGTTTCCAGGGACCCACCGGGGAGCTGTTTTTT
TRBD2,TRBV7-2,few,TRBJ2-2,CASSWGLAGVGELFF,TGTGCCAGCAGCTGGGGACTAGCGGGGGTTGGGGAGCTGTTTTTT
TRBD2,TRBV19,-,TRBJ2-3,CASSPRLASRTDTQYF,TGTGCCAGTAGTCCCAGACTAGCAAGTCGTACAGATACGCAGTATTTT
TRBD2,TRBV13,-,TRBJ2-5,CASNLAGRQETQYF,TGTGCCAGCAACCTAGCGGGGCGCCAAGAGACCCAGTACTTC
TRBD2,TRBV19,once,TRBJ2-3,CASRPTSGRQGDTQYF,TGTGCCAGTAGGCCGACTAGCGGGAGGCAGGGAGATACGCAGTATTTT
TRBD2,TRBV7-2,-,TRBJ2-5,CASSLSSSGETQYF,TGTGCCAGCAGCTTAAGTTCTAGCGGAGAGACCCAGTACTTC
-,TRBV3-1/TRBV3-2,-,TRBJ1-1,CASSESGWGRDTEAFF,TGTGCCAGCAGTGAATCAGGTTGGGGGCGAGACACTGAAGCTTTCTTT
-,TRBV30,-,TRBJ2-2,CAWSPPWGLGGELFF,TGTGCCTGGAGTCCCCCCTGGGGCTTAGGCGGGGAGCTGTTTTTT
TRBD1,TRBV9,-,TRBJ1-6,CASSGPGQAYSPLHF,TGTGCCAGCAGCGGCCCGGGACAGGCTTATTCACCCCTCCACTTT
-,TRBV4-1,-,TRBJ1-4,CASSHTRGPGIVATNEKLFF,TGCGCCAGCAGCCACACCCGAGGGCCAGGGATAGTTGCAACTAATGAAAAACTGTTTTTT
-,TRBV10-1,-,TRBJ2-1,CASSESRNEQFF,TGCGCCAGCAGTGAGTCACGTAATGAGCAGTTCTTC
TRBD1,TRBV11-3,once,TRBJ2-1,CASSSTGGVYNEQFF,TGTGCCAGCAGCTCAACAGGGGGCGTCTACAATGAGCAGTTCTTC
-,TRBV28,-,TRBJ2-2,CASSLRPTDTGELFF,TGTGCCAGCAGTCTCCGGCCTACGGACACCGGGGAGCTGTTTTTT
-,TRBV19,-,TRBJ1-2,CASSTRRDSNYGYTF,TGTGCCAGTAGTACCCGCCGGGACTCTAACTATGGCTACACCTTC
TRBD1,TRBV18,-,TRBJ1-1,CASSRTGVNTEAFF,TGTGCCAGCTCCCGGACAGGAGTAAACACTGAAGCTTTCTTT
-,TRBV2,-,TRBJ2-5,CASQGVAEETQYF,TGTGCCAGCCAAGGTGTAGCGGAAGAGACCCAGTACTTC
TRBD1,TRBV10-1,-,TRBJ1-5,CAISGQGYQPQHF,TGCGCCATCTCGGGACAGGGGTATCAGCCCCAGCATTTT
-,TRBV30,-,TRBJ2-7,CAWSPWAGLPYEQYF,TGTGCCTGGAGCCCATGGGCAGGTCTGCCCTACGAGCAGTACTTC
TRBD1,TRBV19,-,TRBJ1-1,CASSITGANTEAFF,TGTGCCAGTAGTATCACAGGGGCGAACACTGAAGCTTTCTTT
-,TRBV5-1,-,TRBJ2-1,CASSSELRTNNEQFF,TGCGCCAGCAGCAGCGAACTCAGAACTAACAATGAGCAGTTCTTC
-,TRBV3-1/TRBV3-2,-,TRBJ2-5,CASSQDWADQETQYF,TGTGCCAGCAGCCAAGATTGGGCAGACCAAGAGACCCAGTACTTC
-,TRBV7-6,few,TRBJ2-7,CASSLSHEQYF,TGTGCCAGCAGCTTAAGCCACGAGCAGTACTTC
-,TRBV18,-,TRBJ2-5,CASSPSTGPETQYF,TGTGCCAGCTCACCCTCGACGGGTCCAGAGACCCAGTACTTC
-,TRBV11-2,-,TRBJ2-2,CASSFQGYTGELFF,TGTGCCAGCAGCTTTCAGGGTTACACCGGGGAGCTGTTTTTT
TRBD1,TRBV27,-,TRBJ1-4,CASSLQGVGEKLFF,TGTGCCAGCAGTCTACAGGGGGTCGGAGAAAAACTGTTTTTT
TRBD1,TRBV27,-,TRBJ1-6,CASSLTGGKNSPLHF,TGTGCCAGCAGTCTCACAGGGGGAAAAAATTCACCCCTCCACTTT
-,TRBV5-1,-,TRBJ2-3,CASSSAGSTDTQYF,TGCGCCAGCAGCTCGGCGGGAAGCACAGATACGCAGTATTTT
-,TRBV4-1,-,TRBJ1-5,CASSPRTVNQPQHF,TGCGCCAGCAGCCCTAGGACAGTTAATCAGCCCCAGCATTTT
TRBD1,TRBV28,-,TRBJ1-6,CASSLRDRASNSPLHF,TGTGCCAGCAGTCTCCGGGACAGGGCCTCAAATTCACCCCTCCACTTT